This is a list of T cell receptor beta chains from one sample in a study of blood T cell repertoires in COVID-19. The assay was immunoSEQ multiplex PCR, and TCRdb's table has in-frame clones only and misses some. The sample carries about 220,000 clones, approximately 90% recorded once. The sequencing sample was made of PBMCs or T cells enriched from blood (not recorded which). Every receptor here comes from a woman in her 30s who had recovered from COVID-19. The CDR3 runs from the conserved cysteine through the conserved F or W. The order of the fields is V gene, D gene, J gene, CDR3 protein. A D gene is named only where the DNA matches it firmly.

V: TRBV6-2/TRBV6-3; D: NA; J: TRBJ1-6; CDR3: CASSYSRREPYNSPLHF
V: TRBV27; D: TRBD1; J: TRBJ1-2; CDR3: CASSRTGGDYGYTF
V: TRBV6-4; D: NA; J: TRBJ1-5; CDR3: CASSDGPNQPQHF
V: TRBV11-3; D: TRBD2; J: TRBJ2-7; CDR3: CASSLGGLAAGEQYF
V: TRBV7-2; D: NA; J: TRBJ2-7; CDR3: CASSLGQGKGEQYF
V: TRBV6-5; D: NA; J: TRBJ1-5; CDR3: CASSRVSGNQPQHF
V: TRBV14; D: NA; J: TRBJ1-3; CDR3: CASSKYRNTIYF
V: TRBV9; D: NA; J: TRBJ1-1; CDR3: CASSAPGVNTEAFF
V: TRBV7-8; D: TRBD1; J: TRBJ1-1; CDR3: CASSFTRTGLNTEAFF
V: TRBV7-9; D: NA; J: TRBJ1-2; CDR3: CASSSPDPGNGYTF
V: TRBV29-1; D: TRBD1; J: TRBJ1-5; CDR3: CSAGQDNQPQHF
V: TRBV11-2; D: NA; J: TRBJ1-1; CDR3: CASSLDQGVTVAGTEAFF
V: TRBV18; D: TRBD2; J: TRBJ2-1; CDR3: CASSRDYNTGEQFF
V: TRBV4-1; D: TRBD1; J: TRBJ1-1; CDR3: CASSQGQGAAAEAFF
V: TRBV29-1; D: NA; J: TRBJ1-1; CDR3: CSVSLGWGDTEAFF
V: TRBV25-1; D: TRBD1; J: TRBJ2-7; CDR3: CASSEYTGQGAEQYF
V: TRBV9; D: TRBD2; J: TRBJ2-3; CDR3: CASSGSGGGSTDTQYF
V: TRBV6-4; D: TRBD2; J: TRBJ2-1; CDR3: CASSDSASGGNNEQFF
V: TRBV4-1; D: TRBD1; J: TRBJ1-5; CDR3: CASSQDRTGVGQPQHF
V: TRBV19; D: NA; J: TRBJ1-4; CDR3: CASSTDRTNEKLFF
V: TRBV19; D: NA; J: TRBJ1-5; CDR3: CASSQTDTYSNQPQHF
V: TRBV2; D: NA; J: TRBJ2-3; CDR3: CASRRKTGGDATDTQYF
V: TRBV25-1; D: TRBD1; J: TRBJ1-4; CDR3: CASSNTGVLNEKLFF
V: TRBV4-1; D: NA; J: TRBJ1-5; CDR3: CASSLYSNQPQHF
V: TRBV7-2; D: TRBD2; J: TRBJ2-7; CDR3: CASSLEGTSGGVEQYF
V: TRBV12-5; D: TRBD2; J: TRBJ2-5; CDR3: CASVLRTSGGLETQYF
V: TRBV9; D: TRBD1; J: TRBJ1-1; CDR3: CASSAENQGAALTEAFF
V: TRBV2; D: TRBD2; J: TRBJ2-7; CDR3: CASRTSGSYEQYF
V: TRBV19; D: NA; J: TRBJ1-3; CDR3: CASCRDNSGNTIYF
V: TRBV10-3; D: TRBD1; J: TRBJ1-1; CDR3: CAISGQGPEAFF
V: TRBV4-3; D: TRBD1; J: TRBJ2-2; CDR3: CASSQARGYTGELFF
V: TRBV11-3; D: NA; J: TRBJ2-7; CDR3: CASSLGPFYEQYF
V: TRBV6-2/TRBV6-3; D: TRBD1; J: TRBJ1-1; CDR3: CASSYSRTGTEAFF
V: TRBV7-9; D: NA; J: TRBJ2-1; CDR3: CASSPRGSYNEQFF
V: TRBV6-1; D: NA; J: TRBJ2-4; CDR3: CASSESVGSGLNIQYF
V: TRBV7-3; D: TRBD1; J: TRBJ1-1; CDR3: CASSLRGQGATEAFF
V: TRBV9; D: TRBD1; J: TRBJ2-1; CDR3: CASSVQQGARNNEQFF
V: TRBV27; D: NA; J: TRBJ2-3; CDR3: CASSLRRGPDTQYF
V: TRBV11-3; D: NA; J: TRBJ2-2; CDR3: CASSRTGELFF
V: TRBV7-2; D: NA; J: TRBJ2-7; CDR3: CASSLTDGLREQYF
V: TRBV6-5; D: TRBD1; J: TRBJ1-5; CDR3: CASRGTGGNQPQHF
V: TRBV18; D: NA; J: TRBJ1-5; CDR3: CASSPDSFNNQPQHF
V: TRBV5-5; D: NA; J: TRBJ1-2; CDR3: CASSPDGDSLYGYTF
V: TRBV5-1; D: NA; J: TRBJ1-1; CDR3: CASSPDTMNTEAFF
V: TRBV4-3; D: TRBD2; J: TRBJ2-7; CDR3: CASSQVVAGYEQYF
V: TRBV27; D: NA; J: TRBJ1-1; CDR3: CASSHRALPIGSEAFF
V: TRBV19; D: NA; J: TRBJ2-3; CDR3: CASSIETRRNPMYF
V: TRBV12-3/TRBV12-4; D: TRBD1; J: TRBJ2-1; CDR3: CASSGTAINEQFF
V: TRBV9; D: NA; J: TRBJ1-2; CDR3: CASSMHPGEIVNYGYTF